The clone carrying this TCR beta chain was recorded a few times. Its cognate antigen is unknown. The source of the sample is a study of cytomegalovirus exposure and HLA in healthy donors. This PCR relied on a set of 60 Vbeta primers and 13 Jbeta primers. Authors' methods: Approximately 11 million shared chains were among the approximately 80 million unique TCR beta chains that a later analysis counted. The method was immunoSEQ multiplex PCR; TCRdb's version includes in-frame clones alone and lacks a portion of them. V and J calls and clone size are copied from that table; D and trimming were computed from the DNA. The table lists about 210,000 clones, 65% to 90% of them singletons, with less than 0.4% in the top ten. Unmatched junction bases numbered 8, after V lost 4 bases and J lost 6 bases. This CDR3 has 15 amino acids. The germline gives CDR1 SGHRS, CDR2 YFSETQ. Study conclusions and caveats: As a later analysis showed, a missense DCLRE1C variant was linked to trimming of TCR beta V- and J-genes. As was reported, the HLA-A and HLA-B alleles of most subjects were accurately predicted from TCR beta sequences. High sensitivity and specificity were reportedly achieved when the classifier diagnosed cytomegalovirus status.

Material for sequencing was PBMCs. V gene TRBV5-1 combines with J gene TRBJ2-7; the match to TRBD2 covers 12 bases. The source is a woman aged 25 to 39 in good health and CMV-seronegative. CDR3 protein: CASSLTTSGRSEQYF. The CDR3 nucleotides read TGCGCCAGCAGCCTCACGACTAGCGGGAGAAGCGAGCAGTACTTC.